The clone carrying this T cell receptor (beta chain) turned up a few times. Its target is unknown. Template switching introduced a universal primer site, and the cDNA bore unique molecular identifiers. TCRdb analysed the 5' RACE reads with MiXCR anew, one entry per CDR3 protein. This sample carries around 450,000 distinct CDR3 sequences, 12% to 15% of them seen once, and the ten largest clones take around 0.52%. This record comes from a study of identical twins. All donors were healthy Caucasians. Study outcomes and limitations: Invariant T cells like MAIT and iNKT could partly confound the zero-insertion analyses. Sequences that were out-of-frame, alpha and twin-shared displayed an excess of low generation probability.

The germline CDR1 and CDR2 sequences are MNHNS and SASEGT. V was cut by 6 bases and J by 0 bases, with 14 bases left in between. This CDR3 has 15 amino acids. These sequences were also reported in another study, on yellow fever vaccine responses in identical twins.

The chain recombines TRBV6-1 with TRBJ2-5, with a weak D call TRBD1 (6 bases). Sequenced material: CD4+ T cells sorted from blood. The origin of this receptor is a woman in her late teens or twenties in good health. The CDR3 sequence: CASRGQITYQETQYF. Written as DNA, the CDR3 is TGTGCCAGCAGAGGACAGATAACATACCAAGAGACCCAGTACTTC.